This entry lists 7 T cell receptor beta chains sequenced from one sample in a study of blood T cell repertoires in COVID-19. The assay was immunoSEQ multiplex PCR, and TCRdb's table has in-frame clones only and misses some. The sample has tens of thousands of clones; 80% to 90% are singletons. Sequences were obtained from peripheral blood. These receptors originate from a woman aged 60-75 years with COVID-19, enrolled during active disease.

This chain links TRBV28 with TRBJ2-3; TRBD2 matches 10 bases. This CDR3 is built from 15 residues. Per germline, CDR1 MDHEN and CDR2 SYDVKM. Germline trimming cut 2 bases from V and 3 bases from J; bases unmatched to any gene: 2. The CDR3 nucleotides read TGTGCCAGCAGTTTAGAACTAGCGGGAACAGATACGCAGTATTTT. It translates to CASSLELAGTDTQYF. The full variable domain, its missing parts supplied by reference TRBV28 and TRBJ2-3, is DVKVTQSSRYLVKRTGEKVFLECVQDMDHENMFWYRQDPGLGLRLIYFSYDVKMKEKGDIPEGYSVSREKKERFSLILESASTNQTSMYLCASSLELAGTDTQYFGPGTRLTVL.

This clone occurred once. This chain uses TRBV7-9 with TRBJ1-1; unclear D gene. Germline V CDR1 and CDR2: SEHNR, FQNEAQ (reference sequence). The CDR3 spans 13 residues. V lost 5 bases and J lost 0, with 7 bases in between. DNA of the CDR3: TGTGCCAGCAGCAAATTTATGAACACTGAAGCTTTCTTT. Protein: CASSKFMNTEAFF.

J is TRBJ1-3 and V is TRBV12-3 or TRBV12-4, with a weak D call TRBD1 (6 bases). V lost 4 bases and J lost 10, with 11 bases in between. CDR3 length: 12 residues. The CDR3 bases are TGTGCCAGCAGTTCGACAGGAGATACCATATATTTT. Protein: CASSSTGDTIYF.

The J gene is TRBJ2-1, the V gene TRBV9; 11 bases map to TRBD2. CDR1 and CDR2 from the germline V gene are SGDLS and YYNGEE. This CDR3 has 20 residues. J gave up 3 bases and V 0 bases, and 14 bases lay outside the gene matches. CDR3 sequence reads: CASSVEKAPSGRTHYNEQFF. As DNA, the CDR3 is TGTGCCAGCAGCGTAGAAAAGGCGCCTAGCGGGAGGACCCACTACAATGAGCAGTTCTTC.

This clone was observed once. The V gene is TRBV15, the J gene TRBJ1-2, with a weak D call TRBD1 (6 bases). CDR3 size: 15 residues. Deletions cut 5 bases from V and 4 bases from J, with 17 bases between. Germline V gene data show CDR1 as LNHNV and CDR2 as YYDKDF (reference sequence). CDR3: CATSGPGGGLYGYTF. DNA of the CDR3: TGTGCCACCAGCGGCCCGGGGGGGGGCCTCTATGGCTACACCTTC.

The chain links TRBV29-1 to TRBJ1-1, with a weak D call TRBD1 (5 bases). The CDR3 is 11 amino acids. The germline CDR1 and CDR2 sequences are SQVTM and ANQGSEA. V was shortened by 8 bases and J by 7 bases, with 14 bases between the two germline ends. This CDR3 is CSSGYGGEAFF. The CDR3 bases are TGCAGCTCGGGGTACGGGGGTGAAGCTTTCTTT.

V usage is TRBV12-3 or TRBV12-4 and J usage is TRBJ2-7; unclear D gene. The CDR3 runs 11 residues. The V and J ends lost 2 bases and 10 bases respectively, with 9 bases between them. CDR3 region: CASSLSTVQYF. The CDR3 bases are TGTGCCAGCAGTTTATCAACGGTCCAGTACTTC.